This T cell receptor beta chain was profiled in a study of OX40 agonist ivuxolimab in advanced cancers. Study results and caveats: It was also the case that some nonresponders had low normalized T-cell clonal expansion.

In the case of this clone: No antigen is known for it.

Method: immunoSEQ multiplex PCR; TCRdb's copy keeps in-frame clones and lacks some. Among under 95,000 clones listed, approximately 84% were seen once. Trimming took 3 bases from V and 2 from J, leaving 7 bases between them. The CDR3 has 13 amino acids. Per the germline V gene, CDR1 is LGHNT and CDR2 is FRNRAP. The sequencing used CD4+ or CD8+ T cells sorted from blood, collected in a trial of the OX40 agonist ivuxolimab. This sequence joins TRBV12-5 and TRBJ1-1; unclear D gene. This TCR derives from an adult with an advanced solid tumor such as melanoma, head and neck, liver or kidney cancer. The CDR3 sequence: CASGLWGNTEAFF. The CDR3 coding sequence is TGTGCTAGTGGTTTATGGGGAAACACTGAAGCTTTCTTT.